This T cell receptor beta chain came from a study of shared clonotypes between healthy human individuals. The germline V and J ends were trimmed by 4 bases and 0 bases, with 13 bases remaining between them. The germline V gene encodes CDR1 SGHTA and CDR2 FQGNSA. This CDR3 has 16 amino acids. Sequenced by immunoSEQ multiplex PCR; TCRdb stores in-frame clones only, minus some. The table has roughly 2,300,000 clones, about nine tenths seen once. Sample: naive CD4+ T cells from PBMCs. This sample's subset: CD45RA+ positively selected. This sequence was found in a man aged 18 to 35 in good health. Some clones in this sample may be carry-over from other donors' samples. The chain links TRBV7-2 to TRBJ1-3; D possibly corresponds to TRBD1 (5 bases). CDR3 coding DNA: TGTGCCAGCAGCTCTTACACAGGCGTCTCTGGAAACACCATATATTTT. Residues: CASSSYTGVSGNTIYF.